This is a list of T cell receptor beta chains from one sample in a study of T cell responses to AZD1222 COVID-19 vaccine. Clones were read by immunoSEQ multiplex PCR, and TCRdb kept only the in-frame ones, dropping some. The data contain 120,000 or so clones, around 87% of them singletons. The material was peripheral blood, obtained 28 days after the second AZD1222 dose. The source is an adult who received the AZD1222 COVID-19 vaccine. Both conserved end residues are part of each CDR3. A D gene is named only where the DNA matches it firmly. Not every row has a clone size; where given, it reads once, few, many or a size class.

CDR3 DNA	CDR3 protein	D gene	clone size	V gene	J gene
TGTGCCAGCAGCTCTACTCTAGAGCTCGGAGATACGCAGTATTTT	CASSSTLELGDTQYF	-	-	TRBV7-8	TRBJ2-3
TGCAGCGTTCCCGGGGTGACTGAAGCTTTCTTT	CSVPGVTEAFF	-	-	TRBV29-1	TRBJ1-1
TGTGCCAGCAGTCCCCGGCAGGGGGAAGGCAATGAGCAGTTCTTC	CASSPRQGEGNEQFF	TRBD1	-	TRBV28	TRBJ2-1
TGTGCCAGCAGCCGAGGACTAGCGGGGGGGATCACCGGGGAGCTGTTTTTT	CASSRGLAGGITGELFF	TRBD2	-	TRBV5-6	TRBJ2-2
TGTGCCAGCAGTTACCGCGGGACTAGCGGGTACAATGAGCAGTTCTTC	CASSYRGTSGYNEQFF	TRBD2	-	TRBV6-5	TRBJ2-1
TGTGCCAGCAGCTCCTACCGACAGGGTGGCTATGGCTACACCTTC	CASSSYRQGGYGYTF	TRBD1	once	TRBV13	TRBJ1-2
TGTGCCAGCAGCCCCTGGGGGACGGGGGCCAACGTCCTGACTTTC	CASSPWGTGANVLTF	-	-	TRBV11-2	TRBJ2-6
TGTGCCAGCAGAGCCGGGGAGCTGTTTTTT	CASRAGELFF	-	once	TRBV7-9	TRBJ2-2
TGTGCCAGCAGCTTACTAGCGGGGGGGCCCACAGATACGCAGTATTTT	CASSLLAGGPTDTQYF	TRBD2	-	TRBV7-2	TRBJ2-3
TGTGCCAGCAGCTTGGACAGGGACTTTCTTGCTTTCTTT	CASSLDRDFLAFF	TRBD1	few	TRBV12-3/TRBV12-4	TRBJ1-1
TGTGCCAGCACAGTCTCAGGGGGTAGCACAGATACGCAGTATTTT	CASTVSGGSTDTQYF	TRBD1	-	TRBV6-5	TRBJ2-3
TGCGCCAGCAGCCAAGGGAGAGGGCCTTTCTACAATGAGCAGTTCTTC	CASSQGRGPFYNEQFF	-	-	TRBV4-3	TRBJ2-1
TGTGCCAGCGGACAACTCGGGACAGGGCGAGGTAATTCACCCCTCCACTTT	CASGQLGTGRGNSPLHF	TRBD1	-	TRBV27	TRBJ1-6
TGTGCCAGCAGCCGCGGGACAGGGAGTATGAACACTGAAGCTTTCTTT	CASSRGTGSMNTEAFF	TRBD1	-	TRBV3-1/TRBV3-2	TRBJ1-1
TGTGCCAGTAGTATAGCGGTAGCGGGCTACTCTAGCACAGATACGCAGTATTTT	CASSIAVAGYSSTDTQYF	TRBD2	-	TRBV19	TRBJ2-3
TGCAGTGCTAGTGGACCACTAGCGGGGGGGCACATTGAGCAGTTCTTC	CSASGPLAGGHIEQFF	TRBD2	-	TRBV20-1	TRBJ2-1
TGCGCCAGCAGCCAAGACAGCAATCAGCCCCAGCATTTT	CASSQDSNQPQHF	-	-	TRBV4-3	TRBJ1-5
TGCAGCGTTGAAGATGGAGTCGGTCGGGGATCAGATACGCAGTATTTT	CSVEDGVGRGSDTQYF	-	-	TRBV29-1	TRBJ2-3
TGCGCCAGCAGCTTGGGGTATAGCAATCAGCCCCAGCATTTT	CASSLGYSNQPQHF	-	once	TRBV5-1	TRBJ1-5
TGCGCCAGCAGCTTCGGCGGTACCTACGAGCAGTACTTC	CASSFGGTYEQYF	-	-	TRBV5-1	TRBJ2-7
TGTGCCAGCAGCCAAGATTCTCCGGCAGGGCGGAGTGAAAAACTGTTTTTT	CASSQDSPAGRSEKLFF	-	-	TRBV3-1/TRBV3-2	TRBJ1-4
TGTGCCAGCAGCTTTCGAACTAACTATGGCTACACCTTC	CASSFRTNYGYTF	-	-	TRBV5-5	TRBJ1-2
TGTGCCAGCAGCTCCATTGTGAACACTGAAGCTTTCTTT	CASSSIVNTEAFF	-	few	TRBV11-2	TRBJ1-1
TGCGCCAGCAGCTTGAGCCCAGGGAGCAACTATGGCTACACCTTC	CASSLSPGSNYGYTF	-	-	TRBV5-1	TRBJ1-2
TGCGCCAGCAGCCTACTAGCGGGGGCGGAAGAGACCCAGTACTTC	CASSLLAGAEETQYF	TRBD2	-	TRBV5-1	TRBJ2-5
TGTGCCAGTAGTCCCCGGGACAGAAACACTGAAGCTTTCTTT	CASSPRDRNTEAFF	TRBD1	-	TRBV19	TRBJ1-1
TGTGCCAGCAGTTTCTTCGAAAGGGGACTTTATAATTCACCCCTCCACTTT	CASSFFERGLYNSPLHF	-	once	TRBV28	TRBJ1-6
TGTGCCATCAGTGACCCACAGGGTAGATTGAACACCATATATTTT	CAISDPQGRLNTIYF	-	-	TRBV10-3	TRBJ1-3
TGTGCCAGCAGCCTTCAGGGACGGAGAGGTGAAAAACTGTTTTTT	CASSLQGRRGEKLFF	-	-	TRBV3-1/TRBV3-2	TRBJ1-4
TGTGCCAGCAGCTCCTGGACAGGGCGGACAGATACGCAGTATTTT	CASSSWTGRTDTQYF	TRBD1	-	TRBV7-9	TRBJ2-3
TGTGCCAGCAGTTTACGGGGCGACACTAACTATGGCTACACCTTC	CASSLRGDTNYGYTF	-	-	TRBV6-5	TRBJ1-2
TGTGCCAGTAGTCCCTCGGGACAGACCTCCTACGAGCAGTACTTC	CASSPSGQTSYEQYF	TRBD1	-	TRBV19	TRBJ2-7
TGTGCCAGCAGTCCCATCTACGAGCAGTACTTC	CASSPIYEQYF	-	-	TRBV27	TRBJ2-7
TGTGCCAGCGCCGGGACAGGGATCTACGAGCAGTACTTC	CASAGTGIYEQYF	TRBD1	-	TRBV25-1	TRBJ2-7
TGTGCCAGCAGTTTTGGGGGGTCCTCTTCCTATGGCTACACCTTC	CASSFGGSSSYGYTF	-	-	TRBV28	TRBJ1-2
TGTGCCAGCAGTGCAAACCGGGTCGCCTACAATGAGCAGTTCTTC	CASSANRVAYNEQFF	-	-	TRBV2	TRBJ2-1
TGTGCCAGCCGCTCGGTGGATACGCAGTATTTT	CASRSVDTQYF	-	-	TRBV12-3/TRBV12-4	TRBJ2-3
TGTGCCAGCGGGCAGGGGTACAATGCAGCGGCCCAGCATTTT	CASGQGYNAAAQHF	-	-	TRBV3-1/TRBV3-2	TRBJ1-5
TGTGCCAGCAGCGTTGGACTCTTTGGGACTGAAGCTTTCTTT	CASSVGLFGTEAFF	-	few	TRBV7-2	TRBJ1-1
TGTGCCAGCAGCGTACCCCCAGATCGAAATTCACCCCTCCACTTT	CASSVPPDRNSPLHF	-	-	TRBV9	TRBJ1-6
TGTGCCAGCAGTAGAGAACTCATTACAGGAGGGCTGTTTTTT	CASSRELITGGLFF	-	-	TRBV6-2/TRBV6-3	TRBJ2-2
TGTGCCAGCAGTCCCACGACCCGACTCGACAGCTACAATGAGCAGTTCTTC	CASSPTTRLDSYNEQFF	-	-	TRBV28	TRBJ2-1
TGTGCCAGCAGGGGAGGGACCCTCACAACACAGCCCCAGCATTTT	CASRGGTLTTQPQHF	-	-	TRBV2	TRBJ1-5
TGTGCCAGCAGCCCTACGACAGGGCAGGGCACTGAAGCTTTCTTT	CASSPTTGQGTEAFF	TRBD1	few	TRBV14	TRBJ1-1
TGTGCCAGCAGGGGGGCCCTATCCGGCTACACCTTC	CASRGALSGYTF	-	-	TRBV28	TRBJ1-2